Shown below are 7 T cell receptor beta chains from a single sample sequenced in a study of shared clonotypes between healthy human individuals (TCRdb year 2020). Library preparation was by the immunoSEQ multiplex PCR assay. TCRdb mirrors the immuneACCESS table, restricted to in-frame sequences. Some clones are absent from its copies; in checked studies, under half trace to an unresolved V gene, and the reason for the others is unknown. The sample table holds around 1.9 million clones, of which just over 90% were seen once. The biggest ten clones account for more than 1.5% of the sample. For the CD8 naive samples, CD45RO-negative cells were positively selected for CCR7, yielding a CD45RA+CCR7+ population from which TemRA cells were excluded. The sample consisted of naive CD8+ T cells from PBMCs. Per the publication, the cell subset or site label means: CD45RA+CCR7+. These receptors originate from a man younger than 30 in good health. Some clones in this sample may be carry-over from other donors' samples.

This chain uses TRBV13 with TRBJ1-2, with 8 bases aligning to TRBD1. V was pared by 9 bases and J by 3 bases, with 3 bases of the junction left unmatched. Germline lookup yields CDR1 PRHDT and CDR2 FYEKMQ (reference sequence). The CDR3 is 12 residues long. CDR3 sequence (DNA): TGTGCCAGTCAGACAGGGGACTATGGCTACACCTTC. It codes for CASQTGDYGYTF.

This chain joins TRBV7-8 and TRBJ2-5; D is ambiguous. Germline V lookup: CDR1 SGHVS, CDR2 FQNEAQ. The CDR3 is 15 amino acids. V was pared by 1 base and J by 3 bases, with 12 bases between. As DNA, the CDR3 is TGTGCCAGCAGCTTAGATCTACGGATGAAAGAGACCCAGTACTTC. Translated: CASSLDLRMKETQYF.

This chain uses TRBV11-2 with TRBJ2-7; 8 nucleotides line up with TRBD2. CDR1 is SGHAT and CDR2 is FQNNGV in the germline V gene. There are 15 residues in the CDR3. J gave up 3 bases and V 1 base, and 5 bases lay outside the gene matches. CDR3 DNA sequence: TGTGCCAGCAGCTTAGGTGCGGGAGGTCACTACGAGCAGTACTTC. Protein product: CASSLGAGGHYEQYF.

The CDR3 loop reads CASRDRAGTKNIQYF. The CDR3 DNA reads as TGTGCCAGCAGGGACAGGGCCGGTACCAAAAACATTCAGTACTTC. The V and J genes are TRBV11-2 and TRBJ2-4; the match to TRBD1 covers 8 bases. Trimming cost V 6 bases and J 2 bases; bases outside gene matches: 6. The CDR3 extends over 15 amino acids. CDR1 and CDR2 (germline): SGHAT, FQNNGV.

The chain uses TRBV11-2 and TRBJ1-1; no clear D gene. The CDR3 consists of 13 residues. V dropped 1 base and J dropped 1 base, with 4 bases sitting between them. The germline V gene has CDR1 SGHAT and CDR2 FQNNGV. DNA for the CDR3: TGTGCCAGCAGCTTAGCAGCGAACACTGAAGCTTTCTTT. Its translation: CASSLAANTEAFF.

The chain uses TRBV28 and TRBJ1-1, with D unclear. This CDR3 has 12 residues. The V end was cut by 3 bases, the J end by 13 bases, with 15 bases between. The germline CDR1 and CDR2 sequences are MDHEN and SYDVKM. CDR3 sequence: CASSFGLGWGFF. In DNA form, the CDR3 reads TGTGCCAGCAGTTTCGGTTTGGGGTGGGGTTTCTTT.

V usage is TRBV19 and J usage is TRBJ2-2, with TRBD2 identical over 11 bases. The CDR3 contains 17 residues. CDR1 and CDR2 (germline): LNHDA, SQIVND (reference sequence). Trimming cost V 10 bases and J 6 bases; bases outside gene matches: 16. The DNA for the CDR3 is TGTGCCACCTCGGGGATAGCGGGAGGGCCGGGTCCCGGGGAGCTGTTTTTT. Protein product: CATSGIAGGPGPGELFF.